These 25 T cell receptor beta chains were all obtained from the same sample, sequenced in a study of Ad26.COV2.S vaccination and SARS-CoV-2 variants. Some clones are missing from TCRdb's copy, which holds only in-frame ones; the method was immunoSEQ multiplex PCR. The sample consists of 410,000 or so clones, about 92% of them appearing once. Treatment reported: 19 received Ad26.COV2.S at low or high dose, single or two shots; several received placebo; per-sample allocation not given. Sampling happened 63 days after the first vaccine or placebo injection. The material was peripheral blood, obtained in a trial of Ad26.COV2.S vaccine versus placebo. These TCRs come from a person between 18 and 65 years old who received the Ad26.COV2.S COVID-19 vaccine or a placebo.

This sequence joins TRBV10-2 and TRBJ1-1; D might be TRBD1 (5 bases). Germline CDR1 is WSHSY and CDR2 is SAAADI. The CDR3 loop spans 14 amino acids. Deletions cut 6 bases from V and 1 base from J, with 12 bases between. The CDR3 protein is CASRRSGGNTEAFF. As DNA, the CDR3 is TGCGCCAGCAGGCGGAGTGGGGGGAACACTGAAGCTTTCTTT.

V is TRBV15 and J is TRBJ1-2; no definite D call. V was pared by 1 base and J by 0 bases, with 9 bases between. The CDR3 totals 15 residues. Germline-derived CDR1 and CDR2 are LNHNV and YYDKDF (reference sequence). CDR3 nucleotides: TGTGCCACCAGCAGAGGGCAAGGAGCTAACTATGGCTACACCTTC. Protein product: CATSRGQGANYGYTF.

The count of this clone is one. The J gene is TRBJ2-7, the V gene TRBV23-1, with D perhaps matching TRBD1 (6 bases). TRBV23-1 is treated as an ORF (open reading frame) with a function not yet certain. CDR3 length: 20 residues. The ends were cut back, 0 bases at V and 0 bases at J, with 24 bases in the middle. The CDR3 coding sequence is TGCGCCAGCAGTCAATCGGCAGGGGACGTATCGACTTTGAGCTCCTACGAGCAGTACTTC. This translates into CASSQSAGDVSTLSSYEQYF.

This clone was seen only once. Other nucleotide sequences in the sample specify the same CDR3. The J gene is TRBJ1-5, the V gene TRBV5-4; D possibly corresponds to TRBD1 (6 bases). The V gene lost 2 bases and the J gene lost 4 bases, with 10 bases spanning the gap. The CDR3 length is 14 residues. Germline V lookup: CDR1 SGHNT, CDR2 YYREEE (reference sequence). CDR3 residues: CASSLGGSNQPQHF. For the CDR3, the DNA is TGTGCCAGCAGCTTAGGGGGGAGTAATCAGCCCCAGCATTTT. Full variable domain (rest looked up from reference TRBV5-4 and TRBJ1-5): ETGVTQSPTHLIKTRGQQVTLRCSSQSGHNTVSWYQQALGQGPQFIFQYYREEENGRGNFPPRFSGLQFPNYSSELNVNALELDDSALYLCASSLGGSNQPQHFGDGTRLSIL.

The chain employs TRBV7-6 and TRBJ2-2; maybe TRBD1 (5 bases). Germline CDR1 reads SGHVS; CDR2 reads FNYEAQ. The CDR3 totals 18 residues. V gave up 0 bases and J gave up 3 bases, with 17 bases separating them. CDR3 in amino acids: CASSLAFVAGPYTGELFF. CDR3 bases: TGTGCCAGCAGCTTAGCGTTTGTGGCAGGGCCCTACACCGGGGAGCTGTTTTTT. The full variable domain, in which reference TRBV7-6 and TRBJ2-2 provide the parts outside the CDR3, is GAGVSQSPRYKVTKRGQDVALRCDPISGHVSLYWYRQALGQGPEFLTYFNYEAQQDKSGLPNDRFSAERPEGSISTLTIQRTEQRDSAMYRCASSLAFVAGPYTGELFFGEGSRLTVL.

The chain uses TRBV18 and TRBJ2-5; TRBD1 matches 9 bases. CDR3 size: 15 residues. Trimming removed 4 bases from V and 2 bases from J; junction bases left unmatched: 5. The germline CDR1 and CDR2 sequences are KGHSH and LQKENI. Here the CDR3 DNA reads TGTGCCAGCTCACGACAACAGGGGGCTCAAGAGACCCAGTACTTC. Translating it yields CASSRQQGAQETQYF.

The J gene is TRBJ1-5, the V gene TRBV5-6, with 7 positions matching TRBD1. The CDR3 contains 15 residues. Trimming removed 4 bases from V and 1 base from J; junction bases left unmatched: 5. The germline V gene encodes CDR1 SGHDT and CDR2 YYEEEE. The CDR3 region is CASSPHRGSNQPQHF. The CDR3 DNA reads TGTGCCAGCAGCCCACACAGGGGAAGCAATCAGCCCCAGCATTTT.

This chain uses TRBV10-3 with TRBJ1-1; 8 bases are shared with TRBD1. Trimming cost V 2 bases and J 11 bases; bases outside gene matches: 4. CDR3 length equals 12 residues. Germline V gene data show CDR1 as ENHRY and CDR2 as SYGVKD. CDR3 sequence reads: CAISEGQGRAFF. In nucleotides, the CDR3 is TGTGCCATCAGTGAGGGACAGGGAAGGGCTTTCTTT.

The rearrangement uses TRBV19 and TRBJ2-7; D not certain. Germline CDR1 reads LNHDA; CDR2 reads SQIVND (reference sequence). The CDR3 extends over 13 amino acids. The germline V and J ends were trimmed by 4 bases and 6 bases, with 13 bases remaining between them. As DNA, the CDR3 is TGTGCCAGTAGTAGGGATATTTTAGGCGAGCAGTACTTC. Translated: CASSRDILGEQYF.

V gene TRBV7-2 combines with J gene TRBJ2-5, with D hard to call. There are 14 residues in the CDR3. Germline CDR1 is SGHTA and CDR2 is FQGNSA. V lost 2 bases and J lost 5, with 12 bases in between. The CDR3 region has the DNA TGTGCCAGCAGCTTAAACACCGCCGGGGAGACCCAGTACTTC. Protein: CASSLNTAGETQYF.

The rearrangement uses TRBV6-5 and TRBJ1-6, with 8 bases identical to TRBD1. This CDR3 is 14 amino acids long. Trimming removed 10 bases from V and 7 bases from J; junction bases left unmatched: 9. Germline CDR1 is MNHEY and CDR2 is SVGAGI. The CDR3 nucleotides are TGTGCCACAAGACCGACAGGGGAGAATTCACCCCTCCACTTT. The encoded protein is CATRPTGENSPLHF.

This chain connects TRBV3-1 (or the pseudogene TRBV3-2) to TRBJ1-2; D is unresolved. Trimming removed 1 base at V and 3 bases at J, with 9 bases between. CDR1 and CDR2 (germline): LGHDT, YNNKEL (reference sequence). The CDR3 runs to 14 residues. CDR3 protein: CASSQGPGDYGYTF. The CDR3 nucleotides read TGTGCCAGCAGCCAAGGTCCAGGCGACTATGGCTACACCTTC.

The rearrangement links TRBV5-1 to TRBJ2-2; 11 nucleotides line up with TRBD2. CDR1 is SGHRS, CDR2 YFSETQ, per germline. The J segment lost 5 bases and the V segment lost 4 bases, leaving 7 bases of the junction unmatched. The CDR3 loop spans 16 amino acids. The CDR3 coding sequence is TGCGCCAGCAGCCAACTAGCGGGGGACCCTACCGGGGAGCTGTTTTTT. Protein sequence: CASSQLAGDPTGELFF.

This chain joins TRBV19 and TRBJ2-3, with D perhaps assigned TRBD1 or TRBD2 (6 bases each). Germline assignment: CDR1 LNHDA and CDR2 SQIVND (reference sequence). Trimming removed 6 bases at V and 1 base at J, with 14 bases between. The CDR3 has 15 residues. CDR3 amino acids: CASSQQGGGTDTQYF. The DNA of the CDR3 is TGTGCCAGTAGCCAACAGGGCGGGGGCACAGATACGCAGTATTTT.

CDR3 nucleotide sequence: TGTGCCAGCAGCTCCCGGGACTACTACGAGCAGTACTTC. This gives the protein CASSSRDYYEQYF. V is TRBV14 and J is TRBJ2-7; 7 bases align to TRBD2. Germline values: CDR1 SGHDN, CDR2 FVKESK. The CDR3 loop spans 13 amino acids. V shed 5 bases and J 3 bases; nucleotides not matched to a gene: 4.

This chain links TRBV7-9 with TRBJ1-1; no firm D call. The length of the CDR3 is 15 residues. V lost 5 bases to trimming and J lost 3 bases, with 16 bases between them. Germline CDR1 is SEHNR and CDR2 is FQNEAQ (reference sequence). CDR3 sequence reads: CASSRTEEVDTEAFF. In DNA form, the CDR3 reads TGTGCCAGCAGCCGTACAGAGGAGGTGGACACTGAAGCTTTCTTT.

The V call is TRBV5-1, the J call TRBJ2-7; no clear D. The CDR3 loop spans 15 amino acids. The V gene's germline CDR1 is SGHRS and CDR2 YFSETQ. V shed 0 bases and J shed 2 bases, with 12 bases lying between them. The CDR3 is CASSLVVWCPYEQYF. CDR3 nucleotide sequence: TGCGCCAGCAGCTTGGTGGTATGGTGTCCCTACGAGCAGTACTTC.

The CDR3 DNA is TGTGCCAGCAGCGATGAAGAGACCCAGTACTTC. Translation: CASSDEETQYF. This sequence joins TRBV3-1 (or the pseudogene TRBV3-2) and TRBJ2-5, with D uncertain. The V end lost 5 bases, the J end lost 3 bases, and 4 bases lay between the germline ends. The germline V gene has CDR1 LGHDT and CDR2 YNNKEL (reference sequence). This CDR3 comprises 11 residues.

The table lists this clone with a count of one. A read error may produce the germline difference seen at one junction end. The rearrangement joins TRBV7-9 to TRBJ2-7; 9 bases line up with TRBD1. Germline V lookup: CDR1 SEHNR, CDR2 FQNEAQ (reference sequence). The CDR3 loop spans 12 amino acids. The CDR3 sequence is CASSLSGDRARF. The CDR3 region has the DNA TGTGCCAGCAGCTTATCGGGGGACAGGGCCCGCTTC.

The genes are TRBV11-2 and TRBJ2-1; tentative D call: TRBD2 (6 bases). V was trimmed by 2 bases and J by 4 bases, leaving 15 bases between them. The CDR3 extends over 16 amino acids. The germline gives CDR1 SGHAT, CDR2 FQNNGV. The CDR3 spells CASSLRGVRGYNEQFF. The CDR3 region has the DNA TGTGCCAGCAGCTTAAGGGGTGTGCGGGGATACAATGAGCAGTTCTTC.

V and J are TRBV4-3 and TRBJ1-1; D may be TRBD1 (6 bases). This CDR3 region has 16 residues. CDR1 is LGHNA, CDR2 YSLEER, per germline. With 6 bases removed from V and 0 bases from J, the gap between germline ends came to 17 bases. The CDR3 sequence is CASRLERTAMNTEAFF. The CDR3, as DNA: TGCGCCAGCAGGCTAGAAAGGACAGCCATGAACACTGAAGCTTTCTTT.

J is TRBJ2-7 and V is TRBV11-3; 7 nucleotides align to TRBD1. Germline V lookup: CDR1 SGHNT, CDR2 YENEEA. The CDR3 covers 15 residues. The J segment lost 2 bases and the V segment lost 0 bases, leaving 4 bases of the junction unmatched. Here the CDR3 reads CASSLDYGTAYEQYF. The CDR3 DNA reads TGTGCCAGCAGCTTAGATTATGGGACAGCCTACGAGCAGTACTTC.

CDR3 coding DNA: TGTGCCAGCAGTGGACAGGCCGAAGACGAGCAGTACTTC. The encoded protein is CASSGQAEDEQYF. The chain employs TRBV6-2 or TRBV6-3 and TRBJ2-7, with 7 bases that match TRBD1. J gave up 5 bases and V 5 bases, and 6 bases lay outside the gene matches. CDR3 length: 13 amino acids. Germline assignment: CDR1 MNHEY and CDR2 SVGEGT.

V and J are TRBV25-1 and TRBJ1-6; TRBD1 agrees at 9 bases. The CDR3 spans 16 residues. With 5 bases clipped from V and 6 bases from J, the junction kept 8 bases outside the gene matches. Germline V gene lookup returns CDR1 MGHDK and CDR2 SYGVNS. CDR3 coding DNA: TGTGCCAGCAGTTATCTACAGGGGGCGGGTAATTCACCCCTCCACTTT. It encodes CASSYLQGAGNSPLHF.

CDR3 nucleotides: TGTGCCAGCAGTTTATTTAGGGGGGAGACCCAGTACTTC. The encoded protein is CASSLFRGETQYF. The rearrangement links TRBV27 to TRBJ2-5; weak D call: TRBD1 (6 bases). Per germline, CDR1 MNHEY and CDR2 SMNVEV (reference sequence). Trimming pared 1 base from V and 5 bases from J, leaving 8 bases between. The CDR3 sequence is 13 residues long.